This T cell receptor (beta chain) originates from a study of T-cell memory formation after mild COVID-19. Whole-study results and caveats: Unconfirmed was the SARS-CoV-2 specificity of second-wave clones that peaked on day 37.

MiXCR, applied by TCRdb to the 5' RACE reads, yields one record per CDR3 protein. Of over 12,000 distinct CDR3 sequences in the sample, over 20% were seen once. This clonotype was counted ten times or more. Its antigen is currently unknown. The source of this sequence is a man younger than 35 who had mild COVID-19 (a few samples of this study predate the infection). Cell type and time point are not known. Sequencing input: PBMCs or a T cell subset sorted from them (not recorded which).

CDR3 sequence reads: CASSQDGQGAFYNEQFF. CDR3 coding DNA: TGCGCCAGCAGCCAAGATGGACAGGGGGCCTTCTACAATGAGCAGTTCTTC. This chain joins TRBV4-3 and TRBJ2-1; 11 bases are shared with TRBD1. The trim removed 0 bases at V and 3 bases at J, leaving 4 bases unmatched. The CDR3 runs to 17 residues. In germline, CDR1 is LGHNA, CDR2 YSLEER.